What follows are 2 T cell receptor beta chains derived from one specimen sequenced in a study of T cells in narcolepsy. The repertoire was sequenced with immunoSEQ multiplex PCR; TCRdb's copy has only in-frame clones and lacks some. Of about 25,000 clones listed, about 83% are singletons. Sequences were obtained from CD45RA- memory CD4+ T cells from PBMCs. These receptors all come from a human donor with narcolepsy.

This clone was observed once. The V and J genes are TRBV18 and TRBJ1-2; D remains ambiguous. The length of the CDR3 is 13 residues. Germline CDR1 and CDR2: KGHSH and LQKENI. The V gene lost 3 bases and the J gene lost 5 bases, with 10 bases spanning the gap. DNA of the CDR3: TGTGCCAGCTCACCTAACAGAGCATATGGCTACACCTTC. Translated, it gives CASSPNRAYGYTF.

The V call is TRBV11-1, the J call TRBJ1-3, with D unclear. The V gene lost 11 bases and the J gene lost 0 bases, with 14 bases spanning the gap. This CDR3 spans 14 amino acids. Looked up from germline, CDR1 is SGHAT and CDR2 is FQDESV (reference sequence). Here the CDR3 DNA reads TGTGCCTGCACGGGAGGGAGCTCTGGAAACACCATATATTTT. Residues: CACTGGSSGNTIYF.